This T cell receptor beta chain was recovered during a study of T cell clonotyping in hematopoietic cell transplantation. Here immunoSEQ multiplex PCR was the method, and the copy in TCRdb shows in-frame clones only, minus some. The sample includes roughly 15,000 clones, 70% to 90% seen only once; the top ten take about 4.5%. Trimming left V 3 bases short and J 0 bases short, with 8 bases between. CDR3 length: 14 amino acids. The germline V gene has CDR1 SNHLY and CDR2 FYNNEI. The sample consisted of peripheral blood mononuclear cells. This TCR was sampled from a woman in her thirties or forties in good health. Some clones in this sample may be carry-over from other donors' samples. The genes are TRBV2 and TRBJ1-2; perhaps TRBD1 as D (6 bases). The CDR3 loop reads CASSDQGTNYGYTF. The CDR3 DNA follows: TGTGCCAGCAGTGATCAGGGGACTAACTATGGCTACACCTTC. Based on the CDR3 plus reference TRBV2 and TRBJ1-2, the full variable domain is EPEVTQTPSHQVTQMGQEVILRCVPISNHLYFYWYRQILGQKVEFLVSFYNNEISEKSEIFDDQFSVERPDGSNFTLKIRSTKLEDSAMYFCASSDQGTNYGYTFGSGTRLTVV.